This TCR beta chain was obtained from a study of T cell responses to AZD1222 COVID-19 vaccine. Study-wide results and caveats: Reports say nearly half of spike-specific TCRs go after unmutated variant regions.

Profiled with immunoSEQ multiplex PCR; TCRdb holds only in-frame clones, not every one. Here the sample spans 95,000 to 100,000 clones, about 86% being singletons. This clone was counted once. Its antigen is not known. This TCR was sampled from an adult in good health. The source material was peripheral blood, sampled on day 0 of AZD1222 vaccination.

The CDR3 protein is CASAPGRNQPQHF. The DNA of the CDR3 is TGTGCTAGTGCCCCAGGGAGGAATCAGCCCCAGCATTTT. V and J are TRBV12-5 and TRBJ1-5; D possibly corresponds to TRBD1 (5 bases). This CDR3 comprises 13 residues. Trimming shortened V by 7 bases and J by 4 bases, and 11 bases separated the two germline ends. Germline V gene lookup returns CDR1 LGHNT and CDR2 FRNRAP.